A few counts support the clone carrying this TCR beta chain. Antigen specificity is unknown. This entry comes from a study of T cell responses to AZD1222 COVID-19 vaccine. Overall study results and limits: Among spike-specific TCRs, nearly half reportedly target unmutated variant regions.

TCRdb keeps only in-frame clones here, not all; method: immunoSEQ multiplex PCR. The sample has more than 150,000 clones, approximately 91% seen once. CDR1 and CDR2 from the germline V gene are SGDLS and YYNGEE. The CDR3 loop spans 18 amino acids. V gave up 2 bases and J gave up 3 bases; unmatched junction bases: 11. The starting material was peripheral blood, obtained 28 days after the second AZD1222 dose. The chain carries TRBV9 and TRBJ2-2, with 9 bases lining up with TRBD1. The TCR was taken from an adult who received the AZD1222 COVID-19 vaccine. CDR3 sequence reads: CASSVPYWDRADTGELFF. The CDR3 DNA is TGTGCCAGCAGCGTCCCTTATTGGGACAGGGCGGACACCGGGGAGCTGTTTTTT.